The entry that follows covers one T cell receptor (beta chain) sequence. Which antigen it targets is not known. No base quality values were provided; no much bigger clone lies one nucleotide off. CDR1 and CDR2 are read off the germline V gene (reference sequence) as LNHDA and SQIVND. Trimming removed 4 bases from V and 5 bases from J, leaving 24 bases between the germline ends. From the cysteine up to the phenylalanine, the CDR3 has a length of 18 residues. This entry keeps only the CDR3 DNA: 54 bases, framed from base 1. The receptor library was made with 5' RACE. Data came from an Illumina HiSeq 2500. The second PCR ran for about 6 to 11 cycles and used a J-beta primer mix along with a sample-barcoded 5' primer. A unique molecular identifier was introduced onto each TCR beta cDNA molecule by a template-switch 5' adaptor carrying 12 random nucleotides. Each sample yielded at least 3 million CDR3-containing paired-end reads. The Mint cDNA synthesis kit, primed by a TRBC-specific oligonucleotide, was used to synthesize first-strand cDNA from all RNA. After uracil-DNA glycosylase treatment, a first 18-cycle PCR used universal primers M1SS and BC2_uni_R on all cDNA. The published analysis was carried out like this. Each sample was normalized by randomly selecting 1 million high-quality reads, each carrying a distinct molecular identifier. Reads with shared molecular identifiers were discarded instead of being binned into consensus sequences. MiTCR, run with a Q25 quality threshold and the strictest error-elimination algorithm, handled CDR3 identification, clonotype clustering and error correction. A nonparametric unseen species model using Euler transformation provided a lower-bound estimate of total TCR beta diversity. The public sequencing data were trimmed at Q25 with fastp and processed into clonotypes with MiXCR by TCRdb, which kept only in-frame beta chains. Under each unique CDR3 protein, matching rows form one entry showing the most common genes and DNA. The V and J calls were not made by the authors but by TCRdb's processing. The sample table contains some 800,000 distinct CDR3 sequences; only one count was recorded for around 25% of them. Approximately 4% of the sample lies in the top ten.

This record comes from a study of blood T cells in healthy people across ages (dated by TCRdb to between 2014 and 2017). With respect to the entire study: In model experiments, template switching captured about one uniquely barcoded TCR beta cDNA molecule for every two T cells. Four age groups were formed from the donors: young (average approximately 15 years), middle-aged (just under 40), aged (around 62) and long-lived (82). Using the same blood draw, the study looked at two additional independent replicas of 1 million unique cDNA reads for two donors, one aged 18 to 30 and the other aged 80 or older. Age-related changes in TCR beta repertoire diversity were measured in the study by deep sequencing normalized with unique cDNA molecular identifiers. On the study overall, not on this receptor specifically: Compared with the aged group, more naive CD4+ T cells, fewer expanded clones and increased TCR diversity were shown by the long-lived group, suggesting age selection. Observed TCR beta diversity correlated strongly with the percentage of naive T cells measured by flow cytometry. Because profiling used bulk unsorted PBMCs, naive and antigen-experienced compartments could not be compared conclusively. Because donor CMV infection status was unknown, age-related changes in expanded clonotypes were potentially confounded. Total diversity estimates from one million sequenced T cells were considered lower bounds and underestimates. As age increased, observed TCR beta diversity per million T cells dropped in a roughly linear way, and a significant reduction was already evident by age 40.

The roughly 39 donors, aged about 6 to 90 years, were systemically healthy Caucasian individuals from Russia. Approximately 10 milliliters of peripheral blood were collected from each donor into EDTA-treated Vacutainer tubes. Ficoll-Paque density-gradient centrifugation was used to isolate PBMCs, with at least 6.5 million per sample. Trizol reagent was used to extract total RNA from PBMCs, with at least 6 micrograms per sample. The percentages of naive CD45RAhigh/CD27high T cells were determined by flow cytometry on a PBMC aliquot from every donor. This sample also belongs to another study, concerning T cells of mothers and their children. Looking at the second paper: Nine systemically healthy Caucasian individuals served as donors, namely three mothers together with their six children. cDNA synthesis used all of the extracted RNA, with about 1.5 ug of RNA in each 15 ul reaction. Sample barcodes and 2-4 random nucleotides were added via the M1S primer in the second PCR. Over 8 million TCR beta CDR3 reads were obtained for each mother, and around 3 million reads were obtained for each child. Thymic selection shapes the output of TCR recombination in a similar way in related and unrelated pairs, and inherited differences have a minor effect. Related mother-child pairs always showed normalized repertoire overlap that was slightly higher than in unrelated mother-child pairs, though the difference was never significant. No persistent microchimeric T cell clones were detected, at a sensitivity of roughly 96 clones per million clonotypes. In the study, deep NGS was used to compare the TCR beta repertoires of mothers and children, and features distinguishing related mother-child pairs from unrelated individuals were sought. On average, the children were about 10 +/- 4 years old, while the mothers were about 37 +/- 4 years old. After adapters were ligated using NEBNext reagents, the libraries underwent 100+100 nt paired-end sequencing on an Illumina HiSeq 2000. To prevent cross-contamination, the mother and child libraries were prepared a month apart and were sequenced in separate runs. Each donor had between 500,000 and 2,000,000 distinct TCR beta clonotypes identified. Naive TCR beta clonotypes were estimated from low-frequency clonotypes matched to each donor's FACS-determined naive share, without sorting.

This sequence was found in a boy aged 5-17 years in good health. The chain uses TRBV19 and TRBJ2-1; perhaps TRBD2 is the D gene, with 5 bases matching. Material: blood. In nucleotides, the sequence is TGTGCCAGTAGTAGACTAAGGGCGGAATCTTCCCAGAACAATGAGCAGTTCTTC. This codes for CASSRLRAESSQNNEQFF.